This TCR beta chain was identified in a study of early T cells in non-severe SARS-CoV-2 infection. Overall study: Unsorted whole-blood RNA was sequenced in bulk, leaving chains unpaired.

The CDR3 length is 13 residues. Trimming pared 4 bases from V and 8 bases from J, leaving 11 bases between. CDR1 is MNHNS, CDR2 SASEGT, per germline. Individually, cDNA molecules had unique molecular identifiers attached to them. TCRdb redid the calling of the 5' RACE reads with MiXCR, one entry per CDR3 protein. The data contain tens of thousands of distinct CDR3 sequences, over 9% of them seen just once; the ten biggest clones take up about 7.1%. The sequences come from whole blood, collected at baseline. This TCR came from an adult who was a healthcare worker with PCR-confirmed SARS-CoV-2 infection or an uninfected control (not recorded which). V and J are TRBV6-1 and TRBJ2-2, with a possible D match to TRBD1 (5 bases). CDR3 in DNA: TGTGCCAGCAGTGTGGGCAGGGAAGGGGAGCTGTTTTTT. It specifies CASSVGREGELFF.